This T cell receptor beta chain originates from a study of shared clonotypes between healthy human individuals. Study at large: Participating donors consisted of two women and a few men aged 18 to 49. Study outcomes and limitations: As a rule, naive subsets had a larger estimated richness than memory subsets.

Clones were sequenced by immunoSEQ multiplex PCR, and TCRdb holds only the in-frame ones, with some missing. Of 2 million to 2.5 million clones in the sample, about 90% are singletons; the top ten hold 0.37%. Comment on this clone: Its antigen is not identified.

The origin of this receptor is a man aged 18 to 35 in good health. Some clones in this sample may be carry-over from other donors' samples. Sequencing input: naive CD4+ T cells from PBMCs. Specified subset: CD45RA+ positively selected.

The CDR3, as DNA: TGCAGCGCCCGGGAGAATAGCAATCAGCCCCAGCATTTT. Encoded protein: CSARENSNQPQHF. This chain connects TRBV29-1 to TRBJ1-5; D call uncertain. V gave up 7 bases and J gave up 0 bases, with 10 bases separating them. The length of the CDR3 is 13 residues. Germline V lookup: CDR1 SQVTM, CDR2 ANQGSEA.